The sequence of this TCR beta chain was determined in a study of T-cell reconstitution after alpha-beta-depleted transplantation in children. General study points: High day-60 TCRbeta diversity in some patients came from surviving recipient T cells and thymic progenitors.

With respect to this clonotype: Its cognate antigen is unknown.

Unique molecular identifiers featured in how the TCRbeta library was prepared. One entry per CDR3 protein, called by TCRdb with MiXCR from the PCR reads. Among fewer than 450,000 distinct CDR3 sequences listed, around 16% were seen once. The CDR3 contains 16 residues. The germline V gene has CDR1 MNHEY and CDR2 SVGEGT. V gave up 1 base and J gave up 1 base, with 13 bases separating them. The gene calls are TRBV6-2 or TRBV6-3 and TRBJ2-5; D remains unclear. This clonotype originated in a male patient between 2 and 10 years old who had a stem cell transplant for acute lymphoblastic leukemia, so the T cells may come from the graft donor. Specimen: PBMCs, mostly from graft donor cells, collected 360 days after TCRalphabeta/CD19-depleted stem cell transplant. This CDR3 is CASSYLTRRLQETQYF. The CDR3 DNA sequence: TGTGCCAGCAGTTACTTGACCAGGAGACTCCAAGAGACCCAGTACTTC.